Presented here are 21 T cell receptor beta chains from one specimen sequenced in a study of blood T cell repertoires in COVID-19. Clones were sequenced by immunoSEQ multiplex PCR, and TCRdb holds only the in-frame ones, with some missing. Of about 300,000 clones in the sample, about 82% were seen once. Specimen: peripheral blood. The source is a woman in her forties or fifties with acute or convalescent COVID-19.

The V gene is TRBV6-1, the J gene TRBJ1-5; D unclear. From germline, CDR1 is MNHNS and CDR2 SASEGT. The CDR3 is made up of 14 amino acids. V shed 0 bases and J shed 1 base, with 4 bases lying between them. CDR3 in amino acids: CASSEARSNQPQHF. Here the CDR3 DNA reads TGTGCCAGCAGTGAAGCACGGAGCAATCAGCCCCAGCATTTT.

The rearrangement uses TRBV10-3 and TRBJ1-1, with 7 bases fitting TRBD1. The CDR3 contains 13 residues. J gave up 2 bases and V 10 bases, and 7 bases lay outside the gene matches. CDR1 and CDR2 (germline): ENHRY, SYGVKD. The CDR3 DNA reads TGTGCCACCTACAGGGGTCCCAACACTGAAGCTTTCTTT. Protein sequence: CATYRGPNTEAFF.

This rearrangement joins TRBV30 to TRBJ2-7; maybe TRBD1 (7 bases). The CDR3 sequence is 14 residues long. Trimming cost V 5 bases and J 2 bases, with 16 bases left between them. Germline V CDR1 and CDR2: GTSNPN, SVGIG (reference sequence). CDR3 sequence: CAWAPSGGPYEQYF. CDR3 coding DNA: TGTGCCTGGGCTCCTTCAGGGGGGCCCTACGAGCAGTACTTC.

V is TRBV28 and J is TRBJ1-5; D gene uncertain. The CDR3 spans 13 residues. V was cut by 7 bases and J by 7 bases, with 14 bases left in between. CDR1 and CDR2 from the germline V gene are MDHEN and SYDVKM. The CDR3 protein is CASILGSGQPQHF. The CDR3 DNA reads TGTGCCAGCATCCTAGGGTCGGGACAGCCCCAGCATTTT.

V is TRBV28 and J is TRBJ1-1, with 8 bases identical to TRBD1. Germline CDR1 MDHEN, CDR2 SYDVKM. The trim removed 2 bases at V and 1 base at J, leaving 6 bases unmatched. This CDR3 is 16 amino acids long. CDR3 amino acids: CASSLNPGQGNTEAFF. The CDR3 DNA reads TGTGCCAGCAGTTTAAATCCCGGACAGGGGAACACTGAAGCTTTCTTT. Full variable domain (rest looked up from reference TRBV28 and TRBJ1-1): DVKVTQSSRYLVKRTGEKVFLECVQDMDHENMFWYRQDPGLGLRLIYFSYDVKMKEKGDIPEGYSVSREKKERFSLILESASTNQTSMYLCASSLNPGQGNTEAFFGQGTRLTVV.

This clone was detected only once. J is TRBJ2-1 and V is TRBV18, with TRBD2 matching 14 bases. The CDR3 has 17 amino acids. The germline CDR1 and CDR2 sequences are KGHSH and LQKENI. Trimming removed 1 base from V and 4 bases from J; junction bases left unmatched: 3. CDR3 coding DNA: TGTGCCAGCTCACCACAGGGACTAGCGGGAGCGTACAATGAGCAGTTCTTC. Encoded protein: CASSPQGLAGAYNEQFF.

This chain links TRBV30 with TRBJ2-7; possibly TRBD2 for D (6 bases). The CDR3 has 15 amino acids. Germline V gene lookup returns CDR1 GTSNPN and CDR2 SVGIG (reference sequence). Trimming pared 0 bases from V and 1 base from J, leaving 13 bases between. The CDR3 DNA follows: TGTGCCTGGAGTGTGTCGACTAGTCGTTCCTACGAGCAGTACTTC. This encodes CAWSVSTSRSYEQYF.

V and J are TRBV27 and TRBJ1-1; D possibly corresponds to TRBD1 (6 bases). The CDR3 has 14 amino acids. Deletions cut 5 bases from V and 4 bases from J, with 14 bases between. Germline-derived CDR1 and CDR2 are MNHEY and SMNVEV (reference sequence). The CDR3 DNA sequence: TGTGCCAGCAGTCTGACAGGAACATCCACTGAAGCTTTCTTT. It specifies CASSLTGTSTEAFF.

This chain connects TRBV10-3 to TRBJ2-4; a weak D match, TRBD2 (6 bases). There are 14 residues in the CDR3. CDR1 is ENHRY, CDR2 SYGVKD, per germline. The V end lost 2 bases, the J end lost 9 bases, and 14 bases lay between the germline ends. In nucleotides, the CDR3 is TGTGCCATCAGTGAGGAAGGAGGGCCATCCATTCAGTACTTC. Protein: CAISEEGGPSIQYF.

This sequence joins TRBV5-8 and TRBJ1-1; D not resolved. V was shortened by 2 bases and J by 5 bases, with 13 bases between the two germline ends. This CDR3 is built from 14 residues. Germline V lookup: CDR1 SGHTS, CDR2 YDEGEE. This CDR3 is CASSFRGLGTEAFF. For the CDR3, the DNA is TGTGCCAGCAGCTTCAGAGGGCTTGGTACTGAAGCTTTCTTT.

The chain uses TRBV7-9 and TRBJ2-7; D is unresolved. In germline, CDR1 is SEHNR, CDR2 FQNEAQ (reference sequence). Trimming removed 3 bases from V and 7 bases from J, with 16 bases in between. This CDR3 is built from 14 residues. CDR3 in amino acids: CASSLPRGPAEQYF. CDR3 bases: TGTGCCAGCAGCTTGCCCCGCGGCCCGGCGGAGCAGTACTTC.

The rearrangement links TRBV9 to TRBJ2-7; tentatively, D is TRBD1 (6 bases). This CDR3 has 15 residues. CDR1 and CDR2 (germline): SGDLS, YYNGEE. Trimming shortened V by 0 bases and J by 1 base, and 11 bases separated the two germline ends. As DNA, the CDR3 is TGTGCCAGCAGCGTAGCGGCCAGGGGATCCTACGAGCAGTACTTC. Its translation is CASSVAARGSYEQYF. Filled out from reference TRBV9 and TRBJ2-7, the complete variable domain reads DSGVTQTPKHLITATGQRVTLRCSPRSGDLSVYWYQQSLDQGLQFLIQYYNGEERAKGNILERFSAQQFPDLHSELNLSSLELGDSALYFCASSVAARGSYEQYFGPGTRLTVT.

This sequence joins TRBV28 and TRBJ2-7; 8 bases map to TRBD1. V lost 4 bases, J lost 2 bases, and 4 bases stayed unmatched. This CDR3 contains 14 residues. The germline gives CDR1 MDHEN, CDR2 SYDVKM. CDR3 region: CASSWTGQTYEQYF. DNA of the CDR3: TGTGCCAGCAGTTGGACAGGGCAGACCTACGAGCAGTACTTC.

The chain carries TRBV4-1 and TRBJ1-2; no reliable D call. Germline lookup yields CDR1 MGHRA and CDR2 YSYEKL. The CDR3 runs to 15 residues. The ends were cut back, 0 bases at V and 8 bases at J, with 16 bases in the middle. The CDR3 bases are TGCGCCAGCAGCCAAGATGGGTCCGAGGAGGCAGGCTACACCTTC. Amino acid sequence: CASSQDGSEEAGYTF.

The table lists this clone with a count of one. V and J are TRBV14 and TRBJ1-2, with D possibly TRBD1 on 5 matching bases. The CDR3 consists of 15 residues. V lost 0 bases, J lost 4 bases, and 12 bases lay in between. In germline, CDR1 is SGHDN, CDR2 FVKESK. The CDR3 nucleotides read TGTGCCAGCAGCCAAGAACGGGGGGTGAGCTATGGCTACACCTTC. The encoded protein is CASSQERGVSYGYTF.

The V gene is TRBV7-2, the J gene TRBJ2-3, with D maybe TRBD1 (6 bases). Trimming removed 5 bases at V and 2 bases at J, with 11 bases between. Germline V gene lookup returns CDR1 SGHTA and CDR2 FQGNSA. This CDR3 region has 14 residues. In nucleotides, the CDR3 is TGTGCCAGCAGCAACAGGGATTTCACAGATACGCAGTATTTT. This encodes CASSNRDFTDTQYF. Full variable domain (outside the CDR3, taken from reference TRBV7-2 and TRBJ2-3): GAGVSQSPSNKVTEKGKDVELRCDPISGHTALYWYRQSLGQGLEFLIYFQGNSAPDKSGLPSDRFSAERTGGSVSTLTIQRTQQEDSAVYLCASSNRDFTDTQYFGPGTRLTVL.

The chain links TRBV2 to TRBJ2-2; tentative D call: TRBD1 (5 bases). Trimming shortened V by 3 bases and J by 7 bases, and 9 bases separated the two germline ends. The length of the CDR3 is 13 residues. Per germline, CDR1 SNHLY and CDR2 FYNNEI. The CDR3 DNA reads as TGTGCCAGCAGTGACAGGGCGTTCGGGGAGCTGTTTTTT. Translating gives CASSDRAFGELFF. Variable domain in full (rest from reference TRBV2 and TRBJ2-2): EPEVTQTPSHQVTQMGQEVILRCVPISNHLYFYWYRQILGQKVEFLVSFYNNEISEKSEIFDDQFSVERPDGSNFTLKIRSTKLEDSAMYFCASSDRAFGELFFGEGSRLTVL.

This rearrangement joins TRBV29-1 to TRBJ2-3; 13 nucleotides match TRBD2. Germline V gene lookup returns CDR1 SQVTM and CDR2 ANQGSEA. The V segment lost 7 bases and the J segment 0 bases; nucleotides outside the gene matches: 4. The CDR3 spans 15 residues. CDR3 sequence: CSGGLAGTSTDTQYF. CDR3 sequence (DNA): TGCAGCGGGGGACTAGCGGGAACTAGCACAGATACGCAGTATTTT.

The rearrangement joins TRBV6-5 to TRBJ2-3, with 10 bases fitting TRBD2. Germline V gives CDR1 MNHEY, CDR2 SVGAGI. The CDR3 loop spans 15 amino acids. V lost 6 bases to trimming and J lost 4 bases; unmatched junction nucleotides: 7. In nucleotides, the CDR3 is TGTGCCAGCAGGTCAAGCGGGAGGGCAGCAGATACGCAGTATTTT. Translating it yields CASRSSGRAADTQYF.

Turning to this clone: Other DNA sequences in the sample encode the same CDR3. The chain uses TRBV7-2 and TRBJ1-3; no definite D call. Trimming stripped 0 bases from V and 1 base from J, with 4 bases between. The germline gives CDR1 SGHTA, CDR2 FQGNSA. CDR3 size: 14 residues. In nucleotides, the CDR3 is TGTGCCAGCAGCTTAGCGGCTTCTGGAAACACCATATATTTT. The encoded protein is CASSLAASGNTIYF. The full variable domain, rest sourced from reference TRBV7-2 and TRBJ1-3, is GAGVSQSPSNKVTEKGKDVELRCDPISGHTALYWYRQSLGQGLEFLIYFQGNSAPDKSGLPSDRFSAERTGGSVSTLTIQRTQQEDSAVYLCASSLAASGNTIYFGEGSWLTVV.

The J gene is TRBJ2-7, the V gene TRBV7-2; D may be TRBD2 (6 bases). The CDR3 runs 14 residues. The V gene's germline CDR1 is SGHTA and CDR2 FQGNSA. Between the trimmed V and J ends, which lost 3 bases and 0 bases, there was a span of 9 bases. CDR3 residues: CASSFRDSSYEQYF. The CDR3 DNA reads TGTGCCAGCAGCTTTCGGGACTCCTCCTACGAGCAGTACTTC.